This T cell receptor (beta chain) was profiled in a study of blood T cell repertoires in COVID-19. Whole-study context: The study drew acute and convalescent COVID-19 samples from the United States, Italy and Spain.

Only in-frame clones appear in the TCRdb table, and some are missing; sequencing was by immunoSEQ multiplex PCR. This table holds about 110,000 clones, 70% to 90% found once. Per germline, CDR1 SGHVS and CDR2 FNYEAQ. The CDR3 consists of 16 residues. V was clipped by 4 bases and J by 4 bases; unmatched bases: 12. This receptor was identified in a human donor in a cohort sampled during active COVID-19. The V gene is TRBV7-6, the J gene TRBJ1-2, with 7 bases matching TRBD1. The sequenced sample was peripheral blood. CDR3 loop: CASSSFTGDLGYGYTF. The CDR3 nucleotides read TGTGCCAGCAGCTCCTTTACAGGGGATTTGGGCTATGGCTACACCTTC.